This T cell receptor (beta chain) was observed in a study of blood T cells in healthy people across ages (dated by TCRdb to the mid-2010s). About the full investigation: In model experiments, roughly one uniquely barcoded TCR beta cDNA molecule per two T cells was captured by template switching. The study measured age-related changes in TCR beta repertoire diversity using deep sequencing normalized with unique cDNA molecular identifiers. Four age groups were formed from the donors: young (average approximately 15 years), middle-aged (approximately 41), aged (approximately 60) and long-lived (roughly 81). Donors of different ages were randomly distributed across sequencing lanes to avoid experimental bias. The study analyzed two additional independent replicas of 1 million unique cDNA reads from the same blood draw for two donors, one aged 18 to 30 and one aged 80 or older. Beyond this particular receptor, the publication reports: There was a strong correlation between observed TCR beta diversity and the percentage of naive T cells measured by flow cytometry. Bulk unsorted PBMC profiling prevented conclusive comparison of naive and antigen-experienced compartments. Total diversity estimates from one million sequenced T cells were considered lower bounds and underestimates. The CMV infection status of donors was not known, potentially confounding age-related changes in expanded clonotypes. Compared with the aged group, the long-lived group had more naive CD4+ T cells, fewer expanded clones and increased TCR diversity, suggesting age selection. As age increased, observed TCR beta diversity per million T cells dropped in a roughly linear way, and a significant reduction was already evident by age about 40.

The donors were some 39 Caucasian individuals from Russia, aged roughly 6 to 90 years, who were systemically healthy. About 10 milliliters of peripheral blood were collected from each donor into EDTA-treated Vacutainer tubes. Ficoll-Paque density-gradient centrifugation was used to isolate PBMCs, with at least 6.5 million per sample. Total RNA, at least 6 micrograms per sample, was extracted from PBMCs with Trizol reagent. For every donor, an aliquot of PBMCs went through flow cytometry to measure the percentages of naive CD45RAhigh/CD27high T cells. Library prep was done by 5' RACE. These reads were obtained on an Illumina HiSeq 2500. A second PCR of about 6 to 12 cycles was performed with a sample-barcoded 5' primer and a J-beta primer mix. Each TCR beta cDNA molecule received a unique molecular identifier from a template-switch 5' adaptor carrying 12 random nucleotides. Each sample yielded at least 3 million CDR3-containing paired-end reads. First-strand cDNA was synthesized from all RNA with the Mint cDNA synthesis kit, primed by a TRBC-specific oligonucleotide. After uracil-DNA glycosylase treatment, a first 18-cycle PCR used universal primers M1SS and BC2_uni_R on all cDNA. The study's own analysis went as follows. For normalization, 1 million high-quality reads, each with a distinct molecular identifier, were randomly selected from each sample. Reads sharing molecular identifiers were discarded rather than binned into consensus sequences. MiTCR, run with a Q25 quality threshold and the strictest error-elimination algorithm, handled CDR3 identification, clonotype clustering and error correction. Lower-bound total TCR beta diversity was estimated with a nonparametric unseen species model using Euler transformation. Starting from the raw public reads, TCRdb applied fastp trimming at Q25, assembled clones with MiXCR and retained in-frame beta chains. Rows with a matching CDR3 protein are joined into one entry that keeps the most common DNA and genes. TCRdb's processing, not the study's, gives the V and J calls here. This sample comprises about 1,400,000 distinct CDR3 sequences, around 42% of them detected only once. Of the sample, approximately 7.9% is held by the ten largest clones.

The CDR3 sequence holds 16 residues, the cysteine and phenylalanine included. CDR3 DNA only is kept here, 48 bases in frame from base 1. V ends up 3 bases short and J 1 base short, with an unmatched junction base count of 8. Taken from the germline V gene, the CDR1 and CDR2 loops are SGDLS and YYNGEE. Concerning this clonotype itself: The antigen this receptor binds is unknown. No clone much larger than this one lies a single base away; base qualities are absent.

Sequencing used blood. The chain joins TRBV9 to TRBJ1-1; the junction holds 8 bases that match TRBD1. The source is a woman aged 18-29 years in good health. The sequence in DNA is TGTGCCAGCAGCGGAACGAACAGGGGGGCGAACACTGAAGCTTTCTTT. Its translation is CASSGTNRGANTEAFF.